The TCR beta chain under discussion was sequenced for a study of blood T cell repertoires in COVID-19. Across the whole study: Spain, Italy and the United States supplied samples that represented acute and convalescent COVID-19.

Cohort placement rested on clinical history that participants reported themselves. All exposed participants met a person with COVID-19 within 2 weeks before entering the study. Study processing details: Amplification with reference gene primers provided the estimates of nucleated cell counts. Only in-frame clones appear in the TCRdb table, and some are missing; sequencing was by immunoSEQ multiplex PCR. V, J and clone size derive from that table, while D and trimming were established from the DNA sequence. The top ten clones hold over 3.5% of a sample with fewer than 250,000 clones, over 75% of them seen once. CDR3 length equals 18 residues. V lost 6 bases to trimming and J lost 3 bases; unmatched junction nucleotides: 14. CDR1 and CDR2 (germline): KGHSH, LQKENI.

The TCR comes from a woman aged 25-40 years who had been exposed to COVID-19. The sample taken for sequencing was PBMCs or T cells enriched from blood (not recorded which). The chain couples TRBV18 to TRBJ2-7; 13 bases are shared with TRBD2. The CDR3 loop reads CASSPTSGRPFTRYEQYF. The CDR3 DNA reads TGTGCCAGCTCCCCGACTAGCGGGAGGCCATTTACCCGCTACGAGCAGTACTTC.